This passage covers 25 T cell receptor beta chains from one sample sequenced in a study of T cells in Graves' hyperthyroidism and ophthalmopathy. It was RNA transcripts that yielded the amplified TCR beta CDR3 regions. Initially, a first-round RT-PCR of the TCR CDR3 employed the HTBI primer set. One entry per CDR3 protein, called by TCRdb with MiXCR from the multiplex PCR reads. The table has roughly 570,000 distinct CDR3 sequences, around 42% seen once; the top ten hold around a fifth. Sequenced material: peripheral blood or thyroid tissue (not recorded which). These receptors came from an adult woman with Graves' disease, either hyperthyroidism or ophthalmopathy (not recorded which).

This clonotype was observed a handful of times. This chain joins TRBV27 and TRBJ2-7; a weak D match, TRBD2 (5 bases). CDR3 size: 13 residues. The germline V gene has CDR1 MNHEY and CDR2 SMNVEV (reference sequence). V was cut by 5 bases and J by 7 bases, with 15 bases left in between. The CDR3, as DNA: TGTGCCAGCAGTCCCAGGACCTCGGGAGAGCAGTACTTC. This codes for CASSPRTSGEQYF.

The chain has TRBV10-3 and TRBJ2-7; D not certain. The V gene lost 4 bases and the J gene lost 2 bases, with 9 bases spanning the gap. Germline V gene lookup returns CDR1 ENHRY and CDR2 SYGVKD. CDR3 length: 13 residues. The CDR3 nucleotides are TGTGCCATCAGTGGGGTTAGGACCTACGAGCAGTACTTC. Its protein product is CAISGVRTYEQYF.

This clonotype was picked up many times. The gene calls are TRBV7-3 and TRBJ1-1, with a weak D call TRBD1 (5 bases). The CDR3 is 13 residues long. Deletions cut 1 base from V and 8 bases from J, with 11 bases between. Germline loops: CDR1 SGHTA, CDR2 FQGTGA. The CDR3 protein is CASSLNGGGEAFF. CDR3 coding DNA: TGTGCCAGCAGCTTAAATGGGGGGGGAGAAGCTTTCTTT.

Turning to this clonotype: A clone one base away is much larger, so this may be a read error. The DNA for the CDR3 is TGCGCCAGCGCCGAAGACCGGGGGAATGGACAGCCCCAGCATTTT. Protein product: CASAEDRGNGQPQHF. V and J are TRBV4-1 and TRBJ1-5, with D perhaps TRBD1 (5 bases). The CDR3 covers 15 residues. Germline assignment: CDR1 MGHRA and CDR2 YSYEKL. V gave up 8 bases and J gave up 7 bases, with 21 bases separating them.

In DNA, the CDR3 is TGTGCCAGCAGTCCGAGGACAGGGAGGGGCTACACCTTC. It specifies CASSPRTGRGYTF. This rearrangement joins TRBV6-6 to TRBJ1-2; 8 bases match TRBD1. The J segment lost 8 bases and the V segment lost 5 bases, leaving 7 bases of the junction unmatched. The germline gives CDR1 MNHNY, CDR2 SVGAGI (reference sequence). This CDR3 contains 13 residues.

In its sample, this clonotype was seen many times. The chain carries TRBV2 and TRBJ2-2; possible D gene TRBD1, 6 bases. Trimming cost V 6 bases and J 0 bases, with 11 bases left between them. The CDR3 totals 15 residues. The germline V gene has CDR1 SNHLY and CDR2 FYNNEI. CDR3 in amino acids: CASSLQGSNTGELFF. The CDR3 coding sequence is TGTGCCAGCAGCTTACAGGGATCGAACACCGGGGAGCTGTTTTTT. Using reference TRBV2 and TRBJ2-2 for the parts outside the CDR3, the full variable domain is EPEVTQTPSHQVTQMGQEVILRCVPISNHLYFYWYRQILGQKVEFLVSFYNNEISEKSEIFDDQFSVERPDGSNFTLKIRSTKLEDSAMYFCASSLQGSNTGELFFGEGSRLTVL.

This clonotype has at least ten counts. V and J are TRBV20-1 and TRBJ2-7, with 8 bases fitting TRBD2. CDR3 length equals 15 residues. The J segment lost 0 bases and the V segment lost 4 bases, leaving 8 bases of the junction unmatched. From germline, CDR1 is DFQATT and CDR2 SNEGSKA (reference sequence). CDR3 sequence: CSAISREGSSYEQYF. The CDR3, as DNA: TGCAGTGCTATCTCACGGGAGGGCAGCTCCTACGAGCAGTACTTC.

This clonotype was seen a few times. A much bigger clone sits one base away, suggesting this may be a read error. The chain recombines TRBV7-8 with TRBJ2-2, with 11 bases identical to TRBD2. This CDR3 contains 18 residues. Germline V gives CDR1 SGHVS, CDR2 FQNEAQ. The CDR3 spells CASSRLAGSNANTGELLF. DNA for the CDR3: TGTGCCAGCAGCCGACTAGCGGGAAGCAATGCGAACACCGGGGAGCTGCTTTTT.

This clonotype was recorded at least ten times. The rearrangement uses TRBV11-1 and TRBJ2-7; TRBD1 aligns across 8 bases. The CDR3 totals 16 residues. V dropped 5 bases and J dropped 0; count of bases not matched to a gene: 9. Germline-derived CDR1 and CDR2 are SGHAT and FQDESV (reference sequence). The CDR3 DNA reads as TGTGCCAGCAGCCCAGGGGGCTTTTCCCTCTCCTACGAGCAGTACTTC. It codes for CASSPGGFSLSYEQYF.

This clonotype was counted a single time. The chain carries TRBV11-1 and TRBJ1-2, with 8 bases identical to TRBD1. This CDR3 is 14 amino acids long. Germline V lookup: CDR1 SGHAT, CDR2 FQDESV (reference sequence). V lost 3 bases, J lost 7 bases, and 7 bases stayed unmatched. The chain's CDR3 is CASSFVRGRFGYTF. The CDR3 nucleotides read TGTGCCAGCAGCTTTGTCAGGGGGCGCTTTGGCTACACCTTC.

Many counts were recorded for this clonotype. The chain links TRBV19 to TRBJ1-6; TRBD1 matches at 10 bases. This CDR3 is 15 amino acids long. V shed 6 bases and J 9 bases; nucleotides not matched to a gene: 8. Germline loops: CDR1 LNHDA, CDR2 SQIVND (reference sequence). CDR3 protein: CASSTGTGDGSPLHF. CDR3 nucleotides: TGTGCCAGTAGCACCGGGACAGGGGACGGTTCACCCCTCCACTTT.

This clonotype was seen ten or more times. The chain combines TRBV11-2 with TRBJ2-2; 10 nucleotides match TRBD2. The V segment lost 3 bases and the J segment 5 bases; nucleotides outside the gene matches: 3. Germline CDR1 is SGHAT and CDR2 is FQNNGV. The CDR3 consists of 15 residues. CDR3 nucleotide sequence: TGTGCCAGCAGCTTGCTAGCGGGAGATACCGGGGAGCTGTTTTTT. It encodes CASSLLAGDTGELFF.

V and J are TRBV2 and TRBJ1-1; a weak D match, TRBD1 (6 bases). The V gene's germline CDR1 is SNHLY and CDR2 FYNNEI. The germline V and J ends were trimmed by 6 bases and 4 bases, with 15 bases remaining between them. This CDR3 region has 14 residues. The CDR3 loop is CASRSGGRVTEAFF. The CDR3 DNA reads TGTGCCAGCAGGAGTGGGGGGCGGGTCACTGAAGCTTTCTTT.

This clonotype was observed at least ten times. This sequence joins TRBV2 and TRBJ2-7; D tentatively fits TRBD1 or TRBD2 (5 bases each). The CDR3 extends over 16 amino acids. Per the germline V gene, CDR1 is SNHLY and CDR2 is FYNNEI. Trimming took off 1 base at V and 3 bases at J, with 16 bases between the two ends. The CDR3 DNA follows: TGTGCCAGCAGTGAAGGGGGGTGGGAGCCCCTCTACGAGCAGTACTTC. Protein sequence: CASSEGGWEPLYEQYF.

The V call is TRBV30, the J call TRBJ2-7, with TRBD2 matching 8 bases. V lost 0 bases to trimming and J lost 3 bases; unmatched junction nucleotides: 4. The CDR3 spans 14 residues. Germline assignment: CDR1 GTSNPN and CDR2 SVGIG (reference sequence). The CDR3 loop is CAWSVLAEVYEQYF. CDR3 sequence (DNA): TGTGCCTGGAGTGTACTAGCGGAGGTCTACGAGCAGTACTTC.

This clonotype was counted at least ten times. The chain is built from TRBV7-8 and TRBJ2-5, with D tentatively TRBD1 (5 bases). V was shortened by 2 bases and J by 5 bases, with 12 bases between the two germline ends. CDR1 and CDR2 (germline): SGHVS, FQNEAQ. The CDR3 sequence is 14 residues long. The CDR3 protein is CASSLLRQYETQYF. CDR3 sequence (DNA): TGTGCCAGCAGCTTATTAAGACAGTACGAGACCCAGTACTTC.

This clonotype was counted a few times. The chain has TRBV10-3 and TRBJ2-2; 7 positions match TRBD1. CDR1 is ENHRY and CDR2 is SYGVKD in the germline V gene. The V gene end was trimmed by 3 bases and the J gene end by 0 bases; junction bases not matched to a gene: 4. The CDR3 covers 16 residues. The CDR3 reads CAISDDRVPNTGELFF. CDR3 coding DNA: TGTGCCATCAGTGACGACAGGGTTCCGAACACCGGGGAGCTGTTTTTT.

This clonotype has a count of ten or more. This rearrangement joins TRBV9 to TRBJ1-6; D possibly corresponds to TRBD1 (5 bases). Trimming took off 0 bases at V and 7 bases at J, with 11 bases between the two ends. CDR1 is SGDLS and CDR2 is YYNGEE in the germline V gene. The length of the CDR3 is 15 residues. The CDR3 protein is CASSVDGGVNSPLHF. CDR3 nucleotides: TGTGCCAGCAGCGTAGATGGGGGAGTAAATTCACCCCTCCACTTT.

This clonotype appeared a few times. J is TRBJ2-5 and V is TRBV10-3; 11 bases are shared with TRBD1. This CDR3 spans 15 amino acids. Germline V CDR1 and CDR2: ENHRY, SYGVKD. V shed 2 bases and J 9 bases; nucleotides not matched to a gene: 8. CDR3 DNA: TGTGCCATCAGTGAGGGACAGGGGGCGACTCAGCCCCAGTACTTC. Amino acids: CAISEGQGATQPQYF.

The genes are TRBV10-3 and TRBJ2-7, with 7 bases fitting TRBD1. The CDR3 length is 13 residues. Trimming cost V 10 bases and J 2 bases; bases outside gene matches: 8. From germline, CDR1 is ENHRY and CDR2 SYGVKD. The CDR3 protein is CATAPGQTYEQYF. The CDR3 nucleotides read TGTGCCACCGCTCCGGGACAGACCTACGAGCAGTACTTC.

The chain joins TRBV6-1 to TRBJ2-5; TRBD2 matches at 9 bases. CDR3 length: 16 amino acids. Trimming removed 4 bases from V and 5 bases from J; junction bases left unmatched: 11. The V gene's germline CDR1 is MNHNS and CDR2 SASEGT. CDR3 in amino acids: CASSAGASGMMETQYF. CDR3 DNA: TGTGCCAGCAGTGCCGGAGCTAGCGGGATGATGGAGACCCAGTACTTC.

A note on this clonotype: The junction does not match germline at one end; this may be a read error. The chain combines TRBV24-1 with TRBJ1-5; 8 bases agree with TRBD1. CDR1 and CDR2 (germline): KGHDR, SFDVKD. The length of the CDR3 is 17 residues. For the CDR3, the DNA is TGTGCCACCAGTGACGCCGATGGACAGGGCCTCAATCGGCCCCAGCATTTT. This codes for CATSDADGQGLNRPQHF.

As concerns this clonotype: A junction end diverges from the germline sequence, so it may reflect a read error. The chain joins TRBV10-3 to TRBJ2-7; D is tentatively TRBD1 or TRBD2 (6 bases each). The CDR3 covers 15 residues. Germline-derived CDR1 and CDR2 are ENHRY and SYGVKD. CDR3 loop: CASSYAGGRGYEQYF. The CDR3 DNA is TGTGCCAGCAGTTACGCTGGGGGCCGGGGGTACGAGCAGTACTTC.

This chain uses TRBV20-1 with TRBJ1-2, with 7 bases lining up with TRBD1. This CDR3 is 11 amino acids long. Germline assignment: CDR1 DFQATT and CDR2 SNEGSKA (reference sequence). With 3 bases clipped from V and 6 bases from J, the junction kept 1 base outside the gene matches. CDR3 in amino acids: CSASRGNGYTF. In DNA form, the CDR3 reads TGCAGTGCTAGCAGGGGGAATGGCTACACCTTC.

This clonotype was seen ten or more times. The chain combines TRBV5-1 with TRBJ1-1; D remains ambiguous. The V and J ends lost 1 base and 1 base respectively, with 8 bases between them. This CDR3 contains 14 residues. Germline CDR1 reads SGHRS; CDR2 reads YFSETQ. The CDR3 loop is CASSLFATNTEAFF. As DNA, the CDR3 is TGCGCCAGCAGCTTGTTCGCCACGAACACTGAAGCTTTCTTT.